This T cell receptor beta chain was sequenced in a study of cytomegalovirus exposure and HLA in healthy donors. Study observations and caveats: A previous analysis found most TCR beta V segments productive roughly 90% or roughly 30% of the time.

The PCR made use of 60 Vbeta and 13 Jbeta primers. Generated by immunoSEQ multiplex PCR, the TCRdb table keeps only in-frame clones and is missing some. The table gives around 100,000 clones; the top ten clones make up roughly 6.6% of it. Per the germline V gene, CDR1 is SNHLY and CDR2 is FYNNEI. Trimming cost V 3 bases and J 4 bases; bases outside gene matches: 9. CDR3 length: 16 residues. As concerns this clone: Its antigen is undetermined.

The sequencing sample was made of PBMCs. The rearrangement links TRBV2 to TRBJ2-3, with 8 bases aligning to TRBD1. This clonotype was sampled from a man between 35 and 55 years old in good health and CMV-seropositive. CDR3 sequence reads: CASSEPGQDRADTQYF. CDR3 DNA: TGTGCCAGCAGTGAGCCGGGACAGGACAGGGCAGATACGCAGTATTTT.